These 21 T cell receptor beta chains were sequenced from one sample in a study of blood T cell repertoires in COVID-19. Measured with immunoSEQ multiplex PCR; TCRdb has only the in-frame clones, and not every one. The table lists about 220,000 clones, roughly 87% of them singletons. The sample consisted of peripheral blood. These receptors all come from a man aged 40-55 years with active or convalescent COVID-19.

This clone came up once. This chain connects TRBV5-1 to TRBJ1-1; the match to TRBD1 covers 9 bases. This CDR3 contains 14 residues. The germline V gene has CDR1 SGHRS and CDR2 YFSETQ. Losses at the gene ends were 3 bases for V and 5 bases for J; bases not matched to a gene: 5. The CDR3 DNA is TGCGCCAGCAGCTGGGCGGGACAGGGTACTGAAGCTTTCTTT. It encodes CASSWAGQGTEAFF.

The gene calls are TRBV11-2 and TRBJ2-1, with 16 bases matching TRBD2. Germline loops: CDR1 SGHAT, CDR2 FQNNGV. V lost 2 bases, J lost 8 bases, and 9 bases stayed unmatched. The CDR3 loop spans 18 amino acids. CDR3 region: CASSLRGTSGGAMDEQFF. Here the CDR3 DNA reads TGTGCCAGCAGCTTAAGAGGGACTAGCGGGGGGGCCATGGATGAGCAGTTCTTC.

This clone was seen only a few times. V usage is TRBV25-1 and J usage is TRBJ2-2; D not resolved. V was shortened by 6 bases and J by 4 bases, with 15 bases between the two germline ends. This CDR3 is built from 15 residues. In germline, CDR1 is MGHDK, CDR2 SYGVNS. The CDR3 DNA follows: TGTGCCAGCAGCGAAACCCGGTCCCGCACCGGGGAGCTGTTTTTT. Protein: CASSETRSRTGELFF.

CDR3 residues: CAWTLSGYEQYF. The CDR3 DNA reads TGTGCCTGGACCCTGTCGGGCTACGAGCAGTACTTC. The chain uses TRBV30 and TRBJ2-7; D is uncertain. This CDR3 comprises 12 residues. Germline lookup yields CDR1 GTSNPN and CDR2 SVGIG (reference sequence). V lost 4 bases and J 3 bases, leaving 10 bases between the germline ends.

Note on this clone: The junction shows a germline mismatch at one end, possibly a read error. The rearrangement links TRBV6-1 to TRBJ1-1, with D perhaps TRBD1 (5 bases). Germline assignment: CDR1 MNHNS and CDR2 SASEGT. CDR3 size: 11 residues. CDR3 in amino acids: CASSEGPTERF. CDR3 DNA sequence: TGTGCCAGCAGTGAAGGGCCGACAGAGCGCTTT.

The chain uses TRBV19 and TRBJ2-7; a possible D gene is TRBD1 (6 bases). This CDR3 region has 14 residues. Germline V CDR1 and CDR2: LNHDA, SQIVND (reference sequence). The V end was cut by 8 bases, the J end by 3 bases, with 17 bases between. DNA of the CDR3: TGTGCCAGTCAAACCGGTGCAGGGGACTACGAGCAGTACTTC. Residues: CASQTGAGDYEQYF.

A few counts support this clone. The rearrangement uses TRBV7-2 and TRBJ2-1, with 9 nucleotides matching TRBD2. The CDR3 spans 16 residues. Germline V gene sequence: CDR1 SGHTA, CDR2 FQGNSA. V lost 4 bases and J lost 8; bases outside the gene matches: 12. The CDR3 DNA is TGTGCCAGCAGCTCTGGGAGCGGGGGGTTGGGCGATGAGCAGTTCTTC. It encodes CASSSGSGGLGDEQFF.

J is TRBJ1-4 and V is TRBV29-1, with a possible D match to TRBD1 (5 bases). CDR1 is SQVTM and CDR2 is ANQGSEA in the germline V gene. The length of the CDR3 is 18 residues. Trimming stripped 0 bases from V and 0 bases from J, with 17 bases between. CDR3 in amino acids: CSVEDWPPGPATNEKLFF. The CDR3 coding sequence is TGCAGCGTTGAAGATTGGCCCCCAGGGCCTGCAACTAATGAAAAACTGTTTTTT.

The gene calls are TRBV6-1 and TRBJ2-7, with a tentative D call TRBD2 (5 bases). The CDR3 runs 17 residues. Trimming pared 0 bases from V and 1 base from J, leaving 16 bases between. The germline gives CDR1 MNHNS, CDR2 SASEGT. The CDR3 loop reads CASSEALPGLISYEQYF. The CDR3 nucleotides are TGTGCCAGCAGTGAAGCGCTTCCAGGACTGATTTCCTACGAGCAGTACTTC.

Here the CDR3 DNA reads TGTGCCAGCACCTCAACGGGGCAGGGAGGCGAGCAGTACTTC. It translates to CASTSTGQGGEQYF. The chain couples TRBV6-5 to TRBJ2-7; D might be TRBD2 (6 bases). CDR1 and CDR2 from the germline V gene are MNHEY and SVGAGI. The CDR3 loop spans 14 amino acids. The V gene lost 7 bases and the J gene lost 6 bases, with 19 bases spanning the gap.

The chain uses TRBV6-1 and TRBJ1-2, with D perhaps TRBD1 (5 bases). The V and J ends lost 2 bases and 8 bases respectively, with 18 bases between them. Germline CDR1 reads MNHNS; CDR2 reads SASEGT. This CDR3 contains 15 residues. The chain's CDR3 is CASSERGISFWGYTF. CDR3 bases: TGTGCCAGCAGTGAACGGGGGATTTCCTTTTGGGGCTACACCTTC.

This clone has only one observation. The J gene is TRBJ2-7, the V gene TRBV29-1; tentative D call: TRBD2 (6 bases). The CDR3 covers 13 residues. From germline, CDR1 is SQVTM and CDR2 ANQGSEA. V lost 2 bases to trimming and J lost 2 bases, with 10 bases between them. The CDR3 DNA is TGCAGCGTTGAAAACCGCGGGACCTACGAGCAGTACTTC. Its translation: CSVENRGTYEQYF.

The V gene is TRBV28, the J gene TRBJ2-3; weak D call: TRBD2 (6 bases). Germline-derived CDR1 and CDR2 are MDHEN and SYDVKM. This CDR3 contains 15 residues. The V end lost 5 bases, the J end lost 2 bases, and 14 bases lay between the germline ends. The CDR3 reads CASSEPGLDTDTQYF. CDR3 in DNA: TGTGCCAGCAGTGAACCGGGACTCGACACAGATACGCAGTATTTT.

The chain is built from TRBV5-6 and TRBJ1-2, with D possibly TRBD1 on 6 matching bases. Trimming took off 4 bases at V and 4 bases at J, with 20 bases between the two ends. CDR1 SGHDT and CDR2 YYEEEE come from the germline V gene. This CDR3 comprises 16 residues. In DNA form, the CDR3 reads TGTGCCAGCAGCCATATTCCCGGTAGGGGGAGCTATGGCTACACCTTC. Translation gives CASSHIPGRGSYGYTF.

V is TRBV21-1 and J is TRBJ2-1; TRBD2 reflects the table's D call only, with no check against the DNA. TRBV21-1 is described as a pseudogene. There are 12 residues in the CDR3. CDR3 nucleotide sequence: TGTGCCAGCAGCAAAAGCTTCAATGAGCAGTTCTTC. This gives the protein CASSKSFNEQFF.

This clone was seen a few times. The V call is TRBV2, the J call TRBJ1-5; 8 bases agree with TRBD1. CDR3 length: 15 residues. Trimming took 6 bases from V and 3 from J; bases not matched to a gene: 7. Looked up from germline, CDR1 is SNHLY and CDR2 is FYNNEI. The CDR3 region has the DNA TGTGCCAGCAGGGGGCAGGGGGCTGACAATCAGCCCCAGCATTTT. Translation gives CASRGQGADNQPQHF.

This CDR3 is CATSSGGQLSSYNSPLHF. CDR3 nucleotide sequence: TGTGCCACCAGCAGTGGGGGACAATTGAGCTCCTATAATTCACCCCTCCACTTT. The chain links TRBV15 to TRBJ1-6; tentative D call: TRBD1 (6 bases). V was cut by 3 bases and J by 0 bases, with 15 bases left in between. The CDR3 runs 18 residues. CDR1 LNHNV and CDR2 YYDKDF come from the germline V gene (reference sequence).

V gene TRBV5-1 combines with J gene TRBJ2-2; the D gene is possibly TRBD1 (6 bases). Trimming removed 2 bases from V and 1 base from J, with 9 bases in between. The CDR3 has 15 amino acids. In germline, CDR1 is SGHRS, CDR2 YFSETQ. The CDR3 sequence: CASSFRGGNTGELFF. Here the CDR3 DNA reads TGCGCCAGCAGCTTTAGAGGGGGGAACACCGGGGAGCTGTTTTTT.

The gene calls are TRBV10-1 and TRBJ2-2; perhaps TRBD2 as D (6 bases). Germline-derived CDR1 and CDR2 are WNHNN and SYGVQD (reference sequence). CDR3 length: 18 amino acids. V shed 2 bases and J shed 5 bases, with 21 bases lying between them. The CDR3: CASSEGHGGPLWTGELFF. The CDR3 DNA sequence: TGCGCCAGCAGTGAGGGGCACGGGGGTCCTTTATGGACCGGGGAGCTGTTTTTT.

The rearrangement links TRBV6-1 to TRBJ1-2, with D uncertain. V was pared by 3 bases and J by 0 bases, with 17 bases between. The CDR3 spans 17 residues. Germline values: CDR1 MNHNS, CDR2 SASEGT. The CDR3 DNA is TGTGCCAGCAGTGAGGAGGTCGGCGCAAGAGCTAACTATGGCTACACCTTC. Its translation: CASSEEVGARANYGYTF.

About this clone itself: Other DNA sequences within the sample encode an identical CDR3. The chain employs TRBV7-3 and TRBJ1-1, with D unresolved. V was pared by 3 bases and J by 1 base, with 6 bases between. Germline lookup yields CDR1 SGHTA and CDR2 FQGTGA. This CDR3 region has 13 residues. The CDR3 coding sequence is TGTGCCAGCAGCTTTAGAGGGAACACTGAAGCTTTCTTT. It is translated as CASSFRGNTEAFF. Using reference TRBV7-3 and TRBJ1-1 for the parts outside the CDR3, the full variable domain is GAGVSQTPSNKVTEKGKYVELRCDPISGHTALYWYRQSLGQGPEFLIYFQGTGAADDSGLPNDRFFAVRPEGSVSTLKIQRTERGDSAVYLCASSFRGNTEAFFGQGTRLTVV.